The present TCR beta chain was sequenced within a study of blood T cell repertoires in COVID-19. Some clones are missing from TCRdb's copy, which holds only in-frame ones; the method was immunoSEQ multiplex PCR. The sample gives 450,000 or so clones, around nine tenths of which show up once; approximately 1.5% is in the top ten. The sequencing sample was made of peripheral blood. This clonotype was obtained from a woman in her thirties or forties with COVID-19, enrolled during active disease.

For the CDR3, the DNA is TGTGCCAGCACTCGCCAGCAGGGGGGCTTCTATAATTCACCCCTCCACTTT. Translated, it gives CASTRQQGGFYNSPLHF. This chain joins TRBV28 and TRBJ1-6, with 7 bases aligning to TRBD1. The CDR3 has 17 amino acids. V shed 7 bases, J shed 3 bases, and the junction held 12 bases outside the gene matches. Per the germline V gene, CDR1 is MDHEN and CDR2 is SYDVKM.